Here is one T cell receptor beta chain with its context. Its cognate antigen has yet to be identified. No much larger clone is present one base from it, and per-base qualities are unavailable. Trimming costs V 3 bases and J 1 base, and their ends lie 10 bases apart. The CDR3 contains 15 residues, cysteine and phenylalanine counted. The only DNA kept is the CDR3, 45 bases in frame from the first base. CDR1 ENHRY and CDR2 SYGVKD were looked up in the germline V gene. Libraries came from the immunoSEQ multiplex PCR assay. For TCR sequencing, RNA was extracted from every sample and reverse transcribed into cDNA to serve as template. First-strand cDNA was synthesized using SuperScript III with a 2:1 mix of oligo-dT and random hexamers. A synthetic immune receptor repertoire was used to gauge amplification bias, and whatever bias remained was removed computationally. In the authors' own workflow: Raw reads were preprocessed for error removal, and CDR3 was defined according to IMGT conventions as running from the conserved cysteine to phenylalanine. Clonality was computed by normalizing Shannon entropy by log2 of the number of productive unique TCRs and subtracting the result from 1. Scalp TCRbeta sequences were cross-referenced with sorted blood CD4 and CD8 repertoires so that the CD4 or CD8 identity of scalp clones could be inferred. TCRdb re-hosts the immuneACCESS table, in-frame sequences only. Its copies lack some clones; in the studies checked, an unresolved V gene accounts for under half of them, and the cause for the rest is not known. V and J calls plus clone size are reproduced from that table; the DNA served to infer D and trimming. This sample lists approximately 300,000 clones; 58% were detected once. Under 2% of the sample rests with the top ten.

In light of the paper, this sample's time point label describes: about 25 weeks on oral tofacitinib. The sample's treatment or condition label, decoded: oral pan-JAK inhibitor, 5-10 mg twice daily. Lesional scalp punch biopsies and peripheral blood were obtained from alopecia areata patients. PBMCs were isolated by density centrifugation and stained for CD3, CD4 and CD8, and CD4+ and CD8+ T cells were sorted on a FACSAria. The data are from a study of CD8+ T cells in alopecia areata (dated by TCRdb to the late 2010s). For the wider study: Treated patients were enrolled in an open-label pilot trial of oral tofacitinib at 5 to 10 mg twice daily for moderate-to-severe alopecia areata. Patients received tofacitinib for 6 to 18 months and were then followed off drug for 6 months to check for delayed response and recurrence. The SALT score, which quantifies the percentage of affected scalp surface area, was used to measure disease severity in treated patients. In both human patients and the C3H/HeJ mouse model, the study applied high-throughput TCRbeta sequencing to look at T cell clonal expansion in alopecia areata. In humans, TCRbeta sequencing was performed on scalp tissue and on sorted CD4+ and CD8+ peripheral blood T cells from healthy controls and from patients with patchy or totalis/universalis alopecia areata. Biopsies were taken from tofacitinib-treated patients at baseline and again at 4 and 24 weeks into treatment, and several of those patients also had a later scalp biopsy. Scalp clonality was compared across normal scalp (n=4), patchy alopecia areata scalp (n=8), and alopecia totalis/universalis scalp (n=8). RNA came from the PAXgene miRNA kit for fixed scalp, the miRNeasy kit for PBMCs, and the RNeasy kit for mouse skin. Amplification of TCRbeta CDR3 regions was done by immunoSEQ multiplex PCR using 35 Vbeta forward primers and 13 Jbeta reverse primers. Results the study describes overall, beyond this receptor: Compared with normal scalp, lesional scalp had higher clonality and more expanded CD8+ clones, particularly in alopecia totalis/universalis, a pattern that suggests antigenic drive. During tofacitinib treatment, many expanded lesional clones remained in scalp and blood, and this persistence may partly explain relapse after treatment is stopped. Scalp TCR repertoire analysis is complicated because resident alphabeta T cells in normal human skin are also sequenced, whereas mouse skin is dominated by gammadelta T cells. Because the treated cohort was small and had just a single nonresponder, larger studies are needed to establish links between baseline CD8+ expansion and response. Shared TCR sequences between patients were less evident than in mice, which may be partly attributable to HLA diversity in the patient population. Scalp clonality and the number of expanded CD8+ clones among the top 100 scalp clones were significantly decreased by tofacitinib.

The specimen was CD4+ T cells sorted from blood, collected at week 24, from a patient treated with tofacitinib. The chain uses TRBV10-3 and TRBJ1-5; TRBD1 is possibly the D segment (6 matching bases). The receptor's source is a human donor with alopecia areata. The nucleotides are TGTGCCATCAGTGATCAGGACAGCAGCAATCAGCCCCAGCATTTT. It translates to CAISDQDSSNQPQHF.